The T cell receptor beta chain described here comes from a study of blood T cell repertoires in COVID-19 (dated by TCRdb to between 2020 and 2021). Broadly, across the study: Collaborator samples came from the United States, Italy and Spain and covered acute and convalescent phases of COVID-19. Where available, HLA class I and class II types were taken from metadata supplied by the sample provider and were not determined by assay-based typing. A de-identified subject ID, COVID-19 status, age in years and sex were almost always included in the sample metadata. The repertoires were released in a freely available public database intended as a resource for research on the immune response to SARS-CoV-2. The prospective study material was composed of cDNA or gDNA derived from T cells, B-cell-depleted T cells, or PBMCs. Samples came from the ongoing ImmuneRACE study (first 160 participants) plus 1,254 subjects from 6 global collaborators. Subjects who had been exposed to COVID-19, were actively infected with it, or had recovered from it provided the deeply sampled blood TCRbeta repertoires that made up the dataset. Study-wide findings and limitations: How much clinical and demographic metadata was included differed by source and by participant, and the metadata was provided uncurated.

On this clone itself: Its specific antigen is unknown. The record has no base qualities; no much larger clone is one base away.

TCRbeta CDR3 regions were amplified from genomic DNA using the immunoSEQ Assay, a bias-controlled multiplex PCR. Processing in the source paper ran as follows. The number of nucleated cells in each sample was estimated by amplification of reference gene primers within the assay. Sequence reads were collapsed and filtered to measure the absolute abundance of every unique TCRbeta CDR3 rearrangement. For each sample, productive Simpson clonality was calculated as the square root of Simpson's diversity index over productive rearrangements. Sourced from immuneACCESS, this table was stored by TCRdb with only in-frame sequences that have V and J called. A share of the clones is absent; for the studies checked, an unresolved V gene accounts for under half, and the remainder has no known explanation. That table gives V, J and clone size, and the DNA gave D and trimming. A total of roughly 380,000 clones appear in this sample, 85% of them only once. The ten largest clonotypes hold roughly 3.9% of the sample.

The CDR3 sequence holds 19 residues, the cysteine and phenylalanine included. Only the CDR3 part of the read is kept: 57 bases, read in frame from the first base. In the germline V gene, CDR1 corresponds to SNHLY and CDR2 to FYNNEI. Trimming removed 5 bases from V and 0 bases from J; the gene matches leave 13 bases unexplained. Whole blood was collected in K2EDTA tubes by collaborating institutions according to the institutions' own protocols. For TCRbeta analysis, collaborators shipped samples as frozen whole blood, isolated PBMCs, or DNA extracted from either of those sample types. The specimen was peripheral blood. The chain couples TRBV2 to TRBJ2-3; the central 11 bases match TRBD2. The source of this sequence is a woman aged 18-29 years with acute or convalescent COVID-19. The sequence in DNA is TGTGCCAGCAGTTTTTCCTTATCCGCTAGCGGGGGGAGCACAGATACGCAGTATTTT. Its coded protein is CASSFSLSASGGSTDTQYF.